Listed here is a single T cell receptor beta chain. The entry originates in a study of blood T cell repertoires in COVID-19. Study background: Nucleic acid was either cDNA or gDNA, and it came from T cells, B-cell-depleted T cells, or PBMCs.

Living in 24 US areas, the participants were between about 18 and 90 years of age. There are 13 residues in the CDR3. The V gene lost 2 bases and the J gene lost 6 bases, with 10 bases spanning the gap. Per the germline V gene, CDR1 is SGHNT and CDR2 is YYREEE (reference sequence). Assay: immunoSEQ multiplex PCR; the TCRdb copy retains only in-frame clones and omits some. The sample shows more than 400,000 clones, around 90% of them seen only once. V gene TRBV5-4 combines with J gene TRBJ2-3, with TRBD2 as a possible D gene (6 bases). The receptor was derived from a woman between 18 and 29 years old who had recovered from COVID-19. The specimen was PBMCs or T cells enriched from blood (not recorded which). The chain's CDR3 is CASSFREVDTQYF. The CDR3 nucleotides are TGTGCCAGCAGCTTTAGGGAGGTGGATACGCAGTATTTT.